In its sample, the clone carrying this T cell receptor (beta chain) was seen many times. TCRdb reprocessed the RT-PCR reads with MiXCR, giving one entry per CDR3 protein. Among 650,000 to 800,000 distinct CDR3 sequences listed, approximately 14% were seen once. This clonotype was obtained from a female donor in good health, serving as a healthy control. Material for sequencing was memory CD4+ T cells from blood.

DNA for the CDR3: TGTGCCACCCGACTAGCGGGAGGAGCCGAGCAGTACTTC. Its protein is CATRLAGGAEQYF. The chain couples TRBV15 to TRBJ2-7, with 13 bases fitting TRBD2. J lost 6 bases, V lost 8 bases, and 4 bases had no gene match. Germline CDR1 LNHNV, CDR2 YYDKDF (reference sequence). This CDR3 is built from 13 residues.